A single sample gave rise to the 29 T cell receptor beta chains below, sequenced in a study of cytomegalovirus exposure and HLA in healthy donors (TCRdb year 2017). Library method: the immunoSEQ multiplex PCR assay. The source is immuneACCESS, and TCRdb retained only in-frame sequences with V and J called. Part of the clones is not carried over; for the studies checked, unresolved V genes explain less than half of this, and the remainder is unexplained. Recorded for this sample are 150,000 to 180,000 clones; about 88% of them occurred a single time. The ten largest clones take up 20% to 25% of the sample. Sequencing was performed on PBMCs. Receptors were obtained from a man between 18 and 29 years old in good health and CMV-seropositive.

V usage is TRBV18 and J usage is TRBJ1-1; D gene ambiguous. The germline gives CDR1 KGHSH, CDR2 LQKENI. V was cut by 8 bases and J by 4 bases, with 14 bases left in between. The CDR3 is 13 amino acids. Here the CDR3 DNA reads TGTGCCAGCCGGCTTGACGAGCGCACTGAAGCTTTCTTT. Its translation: CASRLDERTEAFF.

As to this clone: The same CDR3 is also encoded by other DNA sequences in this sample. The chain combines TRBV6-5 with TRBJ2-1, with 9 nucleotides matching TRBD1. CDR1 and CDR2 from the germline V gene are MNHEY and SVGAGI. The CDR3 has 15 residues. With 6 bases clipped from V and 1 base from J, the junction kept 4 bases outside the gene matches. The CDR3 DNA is TGTGCCAGCAGCACGGACAGGGGTTCCTACAATGAGCAGTTCTTC. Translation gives CASSTDRGSYNEQFF.

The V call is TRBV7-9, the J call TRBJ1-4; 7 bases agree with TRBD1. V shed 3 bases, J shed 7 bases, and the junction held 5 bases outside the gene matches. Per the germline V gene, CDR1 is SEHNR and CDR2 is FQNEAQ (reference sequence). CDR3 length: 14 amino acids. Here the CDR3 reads CASSLGQSTEKLFF. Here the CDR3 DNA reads TGTGCCAGCAGCTTGGGACAGTCAACTGAAAAACTGTTTTTT.

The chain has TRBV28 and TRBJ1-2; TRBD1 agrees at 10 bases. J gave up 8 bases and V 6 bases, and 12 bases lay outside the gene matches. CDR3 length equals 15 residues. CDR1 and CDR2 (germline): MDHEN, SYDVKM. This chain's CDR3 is CASRPRDRGLGGYTF. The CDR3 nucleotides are TGTGCCAGCAGACCCCGTGACAGGGGGCTAGGGGGCTACACCTTC.

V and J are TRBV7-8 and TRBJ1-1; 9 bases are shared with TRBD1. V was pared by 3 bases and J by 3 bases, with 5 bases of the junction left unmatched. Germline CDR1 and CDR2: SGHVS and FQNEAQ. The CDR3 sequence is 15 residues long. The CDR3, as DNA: TGTGCCAGCAGCTTGAACAGGGGGCGGCACACTGAAGCTTTCTTT. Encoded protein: CASSLNRGRHTEAFF.

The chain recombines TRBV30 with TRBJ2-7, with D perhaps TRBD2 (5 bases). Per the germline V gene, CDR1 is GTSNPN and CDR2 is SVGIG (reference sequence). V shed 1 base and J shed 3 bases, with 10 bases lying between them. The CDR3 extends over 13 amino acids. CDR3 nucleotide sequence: TGTGCCTGGAGTGCGGCTAGCAGCTACGAGCAGTACTTC. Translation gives CAWSAASSYEQYF. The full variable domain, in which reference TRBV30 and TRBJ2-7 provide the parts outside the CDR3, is SQTIHQWPATLVQPVGSPLSLECTVEGTSNPNLYWYRQAAGRGLQLLFYSVGIGQISSEVPQNLSASRPQDRQFILSSKKLLLSDSGFYLCAWSAASSYEQYFGPGTRLTVT.

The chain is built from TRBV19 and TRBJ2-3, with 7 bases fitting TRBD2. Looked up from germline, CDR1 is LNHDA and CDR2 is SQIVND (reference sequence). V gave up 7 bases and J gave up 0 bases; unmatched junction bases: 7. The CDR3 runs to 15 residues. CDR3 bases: TGTGCCAGTACCGCGGGGGACTCTAGCACAGATACGCAGTATTTT. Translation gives CASTAGDSSTDTQYF.

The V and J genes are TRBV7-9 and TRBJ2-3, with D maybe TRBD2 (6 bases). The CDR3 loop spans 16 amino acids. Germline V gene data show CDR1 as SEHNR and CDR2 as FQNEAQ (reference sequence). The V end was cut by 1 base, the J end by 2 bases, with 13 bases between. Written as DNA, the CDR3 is TGTGCCAGCAGCTTAGGAGAGTTAGCGGACACAGATACGCAGTATTTT. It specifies CASSLGELADTDTQYF.

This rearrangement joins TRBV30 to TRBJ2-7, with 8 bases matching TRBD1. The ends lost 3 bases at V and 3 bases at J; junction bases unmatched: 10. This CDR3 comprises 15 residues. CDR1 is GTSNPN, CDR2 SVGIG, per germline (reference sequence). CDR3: CAWRGMDRVNYEQYF. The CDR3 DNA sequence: TGTGCCTGGAGAGGGATGGACAGGGTGAACTACGAGCAGTACTTC.

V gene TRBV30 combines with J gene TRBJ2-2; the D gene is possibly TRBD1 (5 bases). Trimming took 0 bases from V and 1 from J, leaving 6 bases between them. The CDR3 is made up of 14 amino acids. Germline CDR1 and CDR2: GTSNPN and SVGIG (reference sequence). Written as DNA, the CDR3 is TGTGCCTGGAGTGTACAGGAGAACACCGGGGAGCTGTTTTTT. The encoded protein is CAWSVQENTGELFF.

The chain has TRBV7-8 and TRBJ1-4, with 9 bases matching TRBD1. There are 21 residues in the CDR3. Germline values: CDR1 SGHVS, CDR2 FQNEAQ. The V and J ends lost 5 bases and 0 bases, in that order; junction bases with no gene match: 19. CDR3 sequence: CASSKQKLDRGSFATNEKLFF. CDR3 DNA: TGTGCCAGCAGCAAACAGAAGCTGGACAGGGGCAGTTTTGCAACTAATGAAAAACTGTTTTTT.

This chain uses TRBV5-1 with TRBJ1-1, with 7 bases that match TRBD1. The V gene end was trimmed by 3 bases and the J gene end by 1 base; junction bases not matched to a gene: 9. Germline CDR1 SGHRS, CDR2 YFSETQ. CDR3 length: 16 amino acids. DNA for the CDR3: TGCGCCAGCAGCTCCCTTCCACAGGGGCCGAACACTGAAGCTTTCTTT. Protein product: CASSSLPQGPNTEAFF.

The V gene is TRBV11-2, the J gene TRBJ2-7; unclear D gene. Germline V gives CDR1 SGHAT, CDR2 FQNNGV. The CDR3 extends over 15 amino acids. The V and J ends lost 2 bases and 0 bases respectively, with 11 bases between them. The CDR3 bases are TGTGCCAGCAGCTTACAGGTCCCAAGCTCCTACGAGCAGTACTTC. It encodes CASSLQVPSSYEQYF.

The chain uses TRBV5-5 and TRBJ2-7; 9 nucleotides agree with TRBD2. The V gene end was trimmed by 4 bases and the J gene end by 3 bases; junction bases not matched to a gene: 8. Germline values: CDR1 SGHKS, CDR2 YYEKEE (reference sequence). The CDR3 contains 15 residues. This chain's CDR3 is CASSPRTSGLYEQYF. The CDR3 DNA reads TGTGCCAGCAGCCCGAGAACTAGCGGGCTCTACGAGCAGTACTTC.

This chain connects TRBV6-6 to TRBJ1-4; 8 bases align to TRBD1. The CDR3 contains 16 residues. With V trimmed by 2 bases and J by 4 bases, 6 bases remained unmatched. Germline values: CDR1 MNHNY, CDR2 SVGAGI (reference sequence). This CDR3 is CASSYPTGAVNEKLFF. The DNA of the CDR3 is TGTGCCAGCAGTTACCCGACAGGGGCCGTTAATGAAAAACTGTTTTTT.

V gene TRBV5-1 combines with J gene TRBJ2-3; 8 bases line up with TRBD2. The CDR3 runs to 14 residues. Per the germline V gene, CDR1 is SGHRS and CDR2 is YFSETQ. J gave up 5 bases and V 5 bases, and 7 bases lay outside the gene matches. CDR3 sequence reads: CASRGGRSIDTQYF. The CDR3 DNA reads TGCGCCAGCAGGGGCGGGAGGTCGATAGATACGCAGTATTTT.

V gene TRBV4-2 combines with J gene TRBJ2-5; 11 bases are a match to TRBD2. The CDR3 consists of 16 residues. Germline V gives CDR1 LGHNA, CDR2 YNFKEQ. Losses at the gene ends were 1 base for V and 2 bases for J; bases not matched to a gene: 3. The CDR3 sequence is CASSQGSSGGQETQYF. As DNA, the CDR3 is TGTGCCAGCAGCCAAGGCTCTAGCGGGGGGCAAGAGACCCAGTACTTC.

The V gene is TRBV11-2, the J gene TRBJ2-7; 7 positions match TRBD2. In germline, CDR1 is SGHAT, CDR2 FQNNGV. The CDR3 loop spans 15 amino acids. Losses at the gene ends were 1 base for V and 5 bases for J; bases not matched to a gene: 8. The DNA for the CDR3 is TGTGCCAGCAGCTTAGTTGGGGGAGGGAGGGACGAGCAGTACTTC. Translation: CASSLVGGGRDEQYF.

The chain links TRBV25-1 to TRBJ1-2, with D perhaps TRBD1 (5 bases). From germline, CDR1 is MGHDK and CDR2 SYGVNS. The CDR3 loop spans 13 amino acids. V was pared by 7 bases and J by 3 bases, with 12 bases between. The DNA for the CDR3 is TGTGCCAGCAAGGAGGGGTCCCACTATGGCTACACCTTC. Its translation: CASKEGSHYGYTF.

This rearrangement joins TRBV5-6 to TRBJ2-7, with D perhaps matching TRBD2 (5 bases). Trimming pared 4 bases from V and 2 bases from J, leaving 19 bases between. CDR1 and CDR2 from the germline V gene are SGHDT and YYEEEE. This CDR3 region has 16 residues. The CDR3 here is CASSPRTFPLPYEQYF. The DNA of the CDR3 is TGTGCCAGCAGCCCTCGGACTTTCCCCCTCCCCTACGAGCAGTACTTC.

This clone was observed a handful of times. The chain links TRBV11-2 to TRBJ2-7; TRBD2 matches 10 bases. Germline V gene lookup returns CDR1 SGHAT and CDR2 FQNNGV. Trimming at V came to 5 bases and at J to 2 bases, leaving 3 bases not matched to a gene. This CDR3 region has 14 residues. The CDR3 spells CASSRSGGAYEQYF. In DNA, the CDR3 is TGTGCCAGCAGCCGAAGCGGGGGGGCCTACGAGCAGTACTTC.

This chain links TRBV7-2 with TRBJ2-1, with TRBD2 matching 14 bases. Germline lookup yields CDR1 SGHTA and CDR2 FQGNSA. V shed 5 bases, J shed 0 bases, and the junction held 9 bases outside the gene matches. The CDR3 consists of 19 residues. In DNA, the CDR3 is TGTGCCAGCAGCCTCCGAACCGGGACTAGCGGGAGCTCCTACAATGAGCAGTTCTTC. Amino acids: CASSLRTGTSGSSYNEQFF.

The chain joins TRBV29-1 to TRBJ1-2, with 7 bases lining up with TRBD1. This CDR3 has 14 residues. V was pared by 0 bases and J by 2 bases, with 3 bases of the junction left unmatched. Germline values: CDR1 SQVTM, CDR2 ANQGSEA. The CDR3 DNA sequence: TGCAGCGTTGAAGATCCGGGACAGAACTATGGCTACACCTTC. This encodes CSVEDPGQNYGYTF.

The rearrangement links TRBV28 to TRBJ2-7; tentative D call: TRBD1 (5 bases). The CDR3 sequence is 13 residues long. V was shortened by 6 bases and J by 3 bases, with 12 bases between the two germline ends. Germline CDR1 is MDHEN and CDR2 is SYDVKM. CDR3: CASSLEDSYEQYF. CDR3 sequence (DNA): TGTGCCAGCAGCCTCGAAGACAGCTACGAGCAGTACTTC.

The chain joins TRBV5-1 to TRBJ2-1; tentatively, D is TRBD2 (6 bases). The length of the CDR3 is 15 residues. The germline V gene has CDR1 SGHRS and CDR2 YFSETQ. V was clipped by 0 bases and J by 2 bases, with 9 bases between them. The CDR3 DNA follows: TGCGCCAGCAGCTTGGGCGGGGCTACCTACAATGAGCAGTTCTTC. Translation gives CASSLGGATYNEQFF.

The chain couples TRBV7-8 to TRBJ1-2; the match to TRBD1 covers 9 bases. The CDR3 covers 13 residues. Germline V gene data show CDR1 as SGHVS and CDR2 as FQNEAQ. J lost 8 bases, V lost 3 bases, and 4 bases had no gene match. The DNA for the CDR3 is TGTGCCAGCAGCTTTAGGACAGGGGAAGGCTACACCTTC. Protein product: CASSFRTGEGYTF.

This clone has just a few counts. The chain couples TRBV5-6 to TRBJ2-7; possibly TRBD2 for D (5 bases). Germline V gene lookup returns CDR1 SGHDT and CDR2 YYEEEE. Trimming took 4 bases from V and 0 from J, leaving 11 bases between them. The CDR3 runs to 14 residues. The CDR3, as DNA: TGTGCCAGCAGCCCCCGAGCGGACTCCTACGAGCAGTACTTC. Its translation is CASSPRADSYEQYF. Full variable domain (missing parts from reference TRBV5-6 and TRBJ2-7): DAGVTQSPTHLIKTRGQQVTLRCSPKSGHDTVSWYQQALGQGPQFIFQYYEEEERQRGNFPDRFSGHQFPNYSSELNVNALLLGDSALYLCASSPRADSYEQYFGPGTRLTVT.

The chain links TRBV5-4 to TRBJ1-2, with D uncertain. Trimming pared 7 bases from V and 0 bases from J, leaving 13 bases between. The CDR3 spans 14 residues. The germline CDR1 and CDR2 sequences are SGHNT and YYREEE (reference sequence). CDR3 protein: CASGILLANYGYTF. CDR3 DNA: TGTGCCAGCGGGATTCTACTAGCTAACTATGGCTACACCTTC.

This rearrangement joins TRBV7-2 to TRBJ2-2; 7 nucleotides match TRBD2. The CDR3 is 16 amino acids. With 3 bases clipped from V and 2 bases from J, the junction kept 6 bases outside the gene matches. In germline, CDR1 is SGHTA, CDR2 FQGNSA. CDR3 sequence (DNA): TGTGCCAGCAGCTTGCATCTAGCGGTAAACACCGGGGAGCTGTTTTTT. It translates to CASSLHLAVNTGELFF.